This T cell receptor beta chain is from a study of CD8 T cells in Susac syndrome. V dropped 0 bases and J dropped 1 base, with 9 bases sitting between them. There are 15 residues in the CDR3. Germline CDR1 LGHDT, CDR2 YNNKEL (reference sequence). It was with random hexamers that roughly 0.45 to 1 ug RNA was reverse transcribed. TCRdb processed the immunoSEQ multiplex PCR reads anew with MiXCR; each CDR3 protein has one entry. This repertoire shows under 95,000 distinct CDR3 sequences, around 94% found once; its top ten account for about 0.28%. The chain joins TRBV3-1 to TRBJ1-1; no reliable D call. The receptor was derived from a human donor with Susac syndrome. Material for sequencing was CD4+ T cells from PBMCs. The CDR3 loop reads CASSQETFGNTEAFF. DNA of the CDR3: TGTGCCAGCAGCCAAGAAACGTTCGGGAACACTGAAGCTTTCTTT.